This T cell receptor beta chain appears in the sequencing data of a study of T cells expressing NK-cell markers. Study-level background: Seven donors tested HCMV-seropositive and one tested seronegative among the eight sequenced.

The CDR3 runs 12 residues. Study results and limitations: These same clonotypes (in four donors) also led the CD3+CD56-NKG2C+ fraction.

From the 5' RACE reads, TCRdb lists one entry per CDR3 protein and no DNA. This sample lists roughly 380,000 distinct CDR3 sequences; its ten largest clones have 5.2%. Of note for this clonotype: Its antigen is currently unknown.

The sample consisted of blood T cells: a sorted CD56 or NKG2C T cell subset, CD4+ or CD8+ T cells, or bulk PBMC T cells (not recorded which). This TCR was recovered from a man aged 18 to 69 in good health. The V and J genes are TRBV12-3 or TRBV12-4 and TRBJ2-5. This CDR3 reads CASSLGRSTQYF.